This passage covers 28 T cell receptor beta chains from one sample sequenced in a study of T cell changes during pregnancy in multiple sclerosis. Method: immunoSEQ multiplex PCR; TCRdb's copy keeps in-frame clones and lacks some. Among around 80,000 clones listed, 92% were seen once. This material consisted of peripheral blood, taken before pregnancy. These receptors all stem from a female donor with multiple sclerosis, enrolled in a pregnancy study.

The chain couples TRBV19 to TRBJ1-5; maybe TRBD1 (6 bases). Germline V lookup: CDR1 LNHDA, CDR2 SQIVND (reference sequence). CDR3 size: 14 residues. Trimming took 3 bases from V and 7 from J, leaving 13 bases between them. The CDR3, as DNA: TGTGCCAGTAGTATGGATGGGGGCCTCCAGCCCCAGCATTTT. Its translation: CASSMDGGLQPQHF.

The J gene is TRBJ2-1, the V gene TRBV7-3, with a tentative D call TRBD1 (6 bases). Germline-derived CDR1 and CDR2 are SGHTA and FQGTGA. The V end was cut by 2 bases, the J end by 1 base, with 15 bases between. This CDR3 region has 17 residues. In DNA, the CDR3 is TGTGCCAGCAGCTTATATTTAGGGGGTGGGTCCTACAATGAGCAGTTCTTC. As protein: CASSLYLGGGSYNEQFF.

The chain is built from TRBV6-1 and TRBJ2-7; D call uncertain. Germline assignment: CDR1 MNHNS and CDR2 SASEGT. CDR3 length: 13 residues. V lost 0 bases and J lost 2, with 5 bases in between. CDR3 in amino acids: CASSEASAYEQYF. The CDR3 DNA reads as TGTGCCAGCAGTGAAGCGTCAGCCTACGAGCAGTACTTC.

The chain recombines TRBV18 with TRBJ1-3; D perhaps matches TRBD1 (6 bases). V was cut by 3 bases and J by 0 bases, with 12 bases left in between. The CDR3 is 16 residues long. Germline lookup yields CDR1 KGHSH and CDR2 LQKENI. The chain's CDR3 is CASSPGQLSSGNTIYF. The DNA of the CDR3 is TGTGCCAGCTCACCCGGACAGCTCTCCTCTGGAAACACCATATATTTT. The whole variable domain, remainder taken from reference TRBV18 and TRBJ1-3, is NAGVMQNPRHLVRRRGQEARLRCSPMKGHSHVYWYRQLPEEGLKFMVYLQKENIIDESGMPKERFSAEFPKEGPSILRIQQVVRGDSAAYFCASSPGQLSSGNTIYFGEGSWLTVV.

CDR3 loop: CASSSPSSGNNEQFF. The CDR3, as DNA: TGTGCCAGCAGCTCACCATCTAGCGGAAACAATGAGCAGTTCTTC. The chain is built from TRBV13 and TRBJ2-1; 7 nucleotides agree with TRBD2. This CDR3 contains 15 residues. Germline V lookup: CDR1 PRHDT, CDR2 FYEKMQ (reference sequence). The V and J ends lost 4 bases and 5 bases, in that order; junction bases with no gene match: 8.

The chain is built from TRBV19 and TRBJ2-7, with 7 bases matching TRBD1. V lost 5 bases to trimming and J lost 3 bases; unmatched junction nucleotides: 1. Germline lookup yields CDR1 LNHDA and CDR2 SQIVND (reference sequence). The CDR3 contains 12 residues. The CDR3 nucleotides read TGTGCCAGTAGTGACAGGGACTACGAGCAGTACTTC. Protein product: CASSDRDYEQYF. Together with reference TRBV19 and TRBJ2-7, the CDR3 gives the full variable domain: DGGITQSPKYLFRKEGQNVTLSCEQNLNHDAMYWYRQDPGQGLRLIYYSQIVNDFQKGDIAEGYSVSREKKESFPLTVTSAQKNPTAFYLCASSDRDYEQYFGPGTRLTVT.

The rearrangement links TRBV5-6 to TRBJ2-1, with TRBD2 matching 8 bases. This CDR3 contains 18 residues. Germline-derived CDR1 and CDR2 are SGHDT and YYEEEE. The junction had 20 bases not matched to a gene; V was cut back by 4 bases and J by 8 bases. CDR3 amino acids: CASSTRPPGLELRDEQFF. In DNA form, the CDR3 reads TGTGCCAGCAGCACCCGACCCCCGGGACTAGAACTGAGGGATGAGCAGTTCTTC.

The chain carries TRBV27 and TRBJ2-7; TRBD1 aligns across 10 bases. V trimming: 3 bases; J trimming: 3 bases; junction bases outside the gene matches: 2. CDR3 length: 14 amino acids. From germline, CDR1 is MNHEY and CDR2 SMNVEV (reference sequence). The CDR3 DNA follows: TGTGCCAGCAGTTTTTGGGACAGGGGCTACGAGCAGTACTTC. This gives the protein CASSFWDRGYEQYF.

The chain combines TRBV6-5 with TRBJ1-2, with TRBD1 matching over 7 bases. V shed 2 bases, J shed 5 bases, and the junction held 11 bases outside the gene matches. Germline values: CDR1 MNHEY, CDR2 SVGAGI. The length of the CDR3 is 16 residues. In DNA, the CDR3 is TGTGCCAGCAGTTACATCGGGACAGAAGAATGGTATGGCTACACCTTC. It is translated as CASSYIGTEEWYGYTF.

The chain has TRBV19 and TRBJ2-2; TRBD2 agrees at 10 bases. This CDR3 spans 15 amino acids. Germline assignment: CDR1 LNHDA and CDR2 SQIVND (reference sequence). The trim removed 6 bases at V and 6 bases at J, leaving 7 bases unmatched. CDR3 DNA sequence: TGTGCCAGTAGAGCGGGGGGGCTCAGGGCCGGGGAGCTGTTTTTT. Its translation: CASRAGGLRAGELFF.

In DNA form, the CDR3 reads TGTGCCAGCAGTCCCCAAGGAGGGTACACTGAAGCTTTCTTT. Translated, it gives CASSPQGGYTEAFF. The V call is TRBV2, the J call TRBJ1-1; no reliable D call. The V end was cut by 5 bases, the J end by 3 bases, with 13 bases between. Germline CDR1 is SNHLY and CDR2 is FYNNEI. The CDR3 covers 14 residues.

This sequence joins TRBV11-1 and TRBJ2-5; D unresolved. CDR1 and CDR2 from the germline V gene are SGHAT and FQDESV (reference sequence). Trimming cost V 2 bases and J 0 bases, with 4 bases left between them. There are 13 residues in the CDR3. CDR3 DNA sequence: TGTGCCAGCAGCTTATCTTACCAAGAGACCCAGTACTTC. It encodes CASSLSYQETQYF.

This chain links TRBV14 with TRBJ2-7; D ambiguous. Germline V gene lookup returns CDR1 SGHDN and CDR2 FVKESK. Trimming took off 2 bases at V and 3 bases at J, with 11 bases between the two ends. CDR3 length: 14 residues. Here the CDR3 DNA reads TGTGCCAGCAGCCAACCCCCCGCAGTCTACGAGCAGTACTTC. It yields the protein CASSQPPAVYEQYF. Based on the CDR3 plus reference TRBV14 and TRBJ2-7, the full variable domain is EAGVTQFPSHSVIEKGQTVTLRCDPISGHDNLYWYRRVMGKEIKFLLHFVKESKQDESGMPNNRFLAERTGGTYSTLKVQPAELEDSGVYFCASSQPPAVYEQYFGPGTRLTVT.

The V and J genes are TRBV2 and TRBJ2-3; D is unclear. In germline, CDR1 is SNHLY, CDR2 FYNNEI. V was trimmed by 7 bases and J by 4 bases, leaving 18 bases between them. This CDR3 is 15 amino acids long. In DNA, the CDR3 is TGTGCCAGCACTTCCCAGGCGTCCCCCCCAGATACGCAGTATTTT. Protein product: CASTSQASPPDTQYF.

J is TRBJ2-3 and V is TRBV4-2, with TRBD2 matching 16 bases. The CDR3 totals 18 residues. V lost 5 bases, J lost 3 bases, and 8 bases stayed unmatched. The germline CDR1 and CDR2 sequences are LGHNA and YNFKEQ. The CDR3 here is CASSSAGTSGGVTDTQYF. CDR3 coding DNA: TGTGCCAGCAGCTCCGCCGGGACTAGCGGGGGGGTAACAGATACGCAGTATTTT.

This clone was picked up a small number of times. The J gene is TRBJ2-7, the V gene TRBV6-5, with 7 nucleotides matching TRBD2. The CDR3 is 14 amino acids. The V gene end was trimmed by 6 bases and the J gene end by 1 base; junction bases not matched to a gene: 6. Per germline, CDR1 MNHEY and CDR2 SVGAGI. The CDR3 bases are TGTGCCAGCAGCCCGGCCGGGGGGTCCTACGAGCAGTACTTC. This encodes CASSPAGGSYEQYF.

This clone was seen a handful of times. The chain joins TRBV15 to TRBJ1-4; TRBD1 agrees at 11 bases. The CDR3 is made up of 19 amino acids. Germline loops: CDR1 LNHNV, CDR2 YYDKDF (reference sequence). The junction had 11 bases not matched to a gene; V was cut back by 0 bases and J by 5 bases. The CDR3 protein is CATSREGAGTGGKNEKLFF. CDR3 nucleotides: TGTGCCACCAGCAGAGAGGGGGCCGGGACAGGGGGGAAAAATGAAAAACTGTTTTTT.

The chain recombines TRBV15 with TRBJ2-1, with D maybe TRBD1 (7 bases). Trimming shortened V by 0 bases and J by 8 bases, and 8 bases separated the two germline ends. Germline CDR1 and CDR2: LNHNV and YYDKDF (reference sequence). The CDR3 is 13 amino acids. CDR3 DNA sequence: TGTGCCACCAGCAGAGACAGGGGGGATGAGCAGTTCTTC. It translates to CATSRDRGDEQFF.

On this clone: Other DNA sequences in the same sample also yield this CDR3. CDR3 residues: CAWSSPGISNQPQHF. The CDR3 coding sequence is TGTGCCTGGAGTTCCCCGGGGATCAGCAATCAGCCCCAGCATTTT. The genes are TRBV30 and TRBJ1-5, with D uncertain. Trimming removed 2 bases from V and 1 base from J, with 12 bases in between. The V gene's germline CDR1 is GTSNPN and CDR2 SVGIG (reference sequence). The CDR3 extends over 15 amino acids.

The chain carries TRBV5-8 and TRBJ1-2; TRBD1 aligns across 9 bases. The junction had 4 bases not matched to a gene; V was cut back by 0 bases and J by 7 bases. This CDR3 spans 14 amino acids. The V gene's germline CDR1 is SGHTS and CDR2 YDEGEE. The DNA for the CDR3 is TGTGCCAGCAGCTTGGGCGGGACAGGGTTTGGCTACACCTTC. Protein sequence: CASSLGGTGFGYTF.

This chain connects TRBV5-1 to TRBJ1-4, with 8 bases fitting TRBD1. V lost 4 bases and J lost 2; bases outside the gene matches: 4. This CDR3 has 15 residues. Looked up from germline, CDR1 is SGHRS and CDR2 is YFSETQ. This CDR3 reads CASSPQGATNEKLFF. The CDR3 bases are TGCGCCAGCAGCCCCCAGGGGGCGACTAATGAAAAACTGTTTTTT.

The J gene is TRBJ2-4, the V gene TRBV14; D unclear. V was trimmed by 0 bases and J by 0 bases, leaving 15 bases between them. The length of the CDR3 is 18 residues. Germline lookup yields CDR1 SGHDN and CDR2 FVKESK. The CDR3: CASSQDTFGLRAKNIQYF. CDR3 nucleotides: TGTGCCAGCAGCCAAGATACTTTCGGGTTACGAGCCAAAAACATTCAGTACTTC.

The gene calls are TRBV28 and TRBJ2-2, with D uncertain. The CDR3 loop spans 13 amino acids. Trimming shortened V by 1 base and J by 5 bases, and 5 bases separated the two germline ends. CDR1 is MDHEN and CDR2 is SYDVKM in the germline V gene. The CDR3 here is CASSLLRTGELFF. Written as DNA, the CDR3 is TGTGCCAGCAGTTTATTGCGGACCGGGGAGCTGTTTTTT.

The chain links TRBV10-3 to TRBJ1-1; 8 positions match TRBD1. V shed 8 bases and J 11 bases; nucleotides not matched to a gene: 22. The CDR3 spans 16 residues. Looked up from germline, CDR1 is ENHRY and CDR2 is SYGVKD. Written as DNA, the CDR3 is TGTGCCATCCTACCTGAAACCAGGGGGCGTGGGGTGCATGCTTTCTTT. Translation: CAILPETRGRGVHAFF.

V is TRBV5-1 and J is TRBJ1-3, with TRBD1 matching 7 bases. There are 14 residues in the CDR3. CDR1 and CDR2 from the germline V gene are SGHRS and YFSETQ. V dropped 4 bases and J dropped 6; count of bases not matched to a gene: 7. This CDR3 is CASSLDRTLNTIYF. The CDR3 coding sequence is TGCGCCAGCAGCCTGGACAGGACGTTAAACACCATATATTTT.

The chain has TRBV9 and TRBJ2-1; 11 bases map to TRBD2. Germline CDR1 SGDLS, CDR2 YYNGEE. The CDR3 totals 22 residues. Trimming removed 2 bases from V and 0 bases from J; junction bases left unmatched: 19. The CDR3: CASSVPLNRDLAGGSSYNEQFF. The CDR3 DNA follows: TGTGCCAGCAGCGTGCCCTTAAACAGGGACCTAGCGGGGGGTTCCTCCTACAATGAGCAGTTCTTC.

The rearrangement joins TRBV30 to TRBJ2-1; possibly TRBD1 for D (5 bases). CDR1 and CDR2 (germline): GTSNPN, SVGIG (reference sequence). CDR3 length: 11 residues. V shed 1 base and J shed 10 bases, with 8 bases lying between them. CDR3 region: CAWSGGQEQFF. The DNA for the CDR3 is TGTGCCTGGAGTGGGGGCCAGGAGCAGTTCTTC. The whole variable domain, filled in from reference TRBV30 and TRBJ2-1, reads SQTIHQWPATLVQPVGSPLSLECTVEGTSNPNLYWYRQAAGRGLQLLFYSVGIGQISSEVPQNLSASRPQDRQFILSSKKLLLSDSGFYLCAWSGGQEQFFGPGTRLTVL.

The rearrangement uses TRBV13 and TRBJ1-2, with 7 nucleotides matching TRBD1. CDR3 length: 15 amino acids. From germline, CDR1 is PRHDT and CDR2 FYEKMQ (reference sequence). V shed 5 bases and J 2 bases; nucleotides not matched to a gene: 8. CDR3 DNA: TGTGCCAGCAGCCCACCCTTGACAGGGAACTATGGCTACACCTTC. As protein: CASSPPLTGNYGYTF.